This TCR beta chain was found in a study of CD8+ T cells in alopecia areata. As for the study in general: Patients in the treated group were given tofacitinib by mouth, 5 to 10 mg twice a day.

About this clone itself: Its specificity is not known.

Study-level results: In lesional scalp, particularly from alopecia totalis/universalis, clonality was higher than in normal scalp. Only one nonresponder was present, which leaves the link between baseline CD8+ expansion and response uncertain.

The treatment here: oral pan-JAK inhibitor, 5-10 mg twice daily. Lesional scalp tissue (obtained by punch biopsy) and peripheral blood were collected from alopecia areata patients. CDR3 length: 15 amino acids. CDR1 is MGHDK, CDR2 SYGVNS, per germline. The V and J ends lost 1 base and 4 bases respectively, with 13 bases between them. cDNA reverse transcribed from extracted RNA served as the sequencing template. Only in-frame clones appear in the TCRdb table, and some are missing; sequencing was by immunoSEQ multiplex PCR. The sample records fewer than 250,000 clones, more than 50% being singletons. The sequencing used CD4+ T cells sorted from blood, collected at week 24, from a patient treated with tofacitinib. This receptor was identified in a human donor with alopecia areata. The rearrangement joins TRBV25-1 to TRBJ1-2; D perhaps matches TRBD1 (6 bases). The CDR3 region has the DNA TGTGCCAGCAGTGAATCCACCCTGACAGGCTATGGCTACACCTTC. Amino acid sequence: CASSESTLTGYGYTF.